This section outlines one TCR gamma chain sequence together with its context. No antigen is known for it. No base quality information exists; no much larger clone differs at one position. The sample carries other DNA sequences with the same CDR3. RNA extraction was performed with the RNeasy mini kit, and reverse transcription was done with Superscript III. CDR3 amplicons were generated by multiplex PCR with pooled V-gene forward primers and a constant-region reverse primer carrying Illumina adaptor overhangs. Amplicons were gel-purified, then indexed with Nextera index primers over around 8 extra PCR cycles and purified with AMPure XP beads. Sequencing of the libraries was done on an Illumina MiSeq using paired-end 250 bp reads, dual indexing and a roughly 20% PhiX spike-in. As for how the authors treated the data: Read quality was checked with FastQC, and TRG read pairs were merged using ea-utils fastq-join. IMGT/HighV-QUEST was used to annotate the sequences, only productive sequences with an unambiguous V-gene assignment were kept, and clonotypes were defined as sequences sharing an identical CDR3 sequence. For downstream analysis, the tools were VDJtools 1.1.1, tcR 2.2.3, Treemap and vegan Shannon diversity in R 3.4.4. Via CATT, TCRdb reprocessed the public reads, and rows with identical DNA were then joined. The V and J calls shown here were made by TCRdb, not taken from the authors' results. The sample has about 36,000 gamma-chain clones on record, 20% of them singletons. The top ten hold roughly 2% of the sample.

The germline V gene sets CDR1 to EGSTGY and CDR2 to YDSYTSSV. Its CDR3 holds 13 amino acids, cysteine through phenylalanine. This entry keeps only the CDR3 DNA: 39 bases, framed from base 1. V has 0 bases trimmed and J has 7 bases trimmed; junction bases matching no gene number 6. This sample was included in a study of Vδ1+ human thymocytes (dated by TCRdb to the late 2010s). General notes on the study: The study characterised mRNA-level TRG and TRD CDR3 repertoires of highly purified Vdelta1+ thymocytes from young children as a data resource. Validation of the multiplex-based CDR3 amplicon strategy against 5'RACE-based CDR3 amplicon generation methods had been performed previously. The paper as a whole reports these results and caveats: Although sort purity was high, about a fifth of thymic TRD sequences were Vdelta2 (with a few Vdelta3), in contrast to the peripheral blood Vdelta1+ controls. Because no clustering by age or sex was seen, donors were not stratified by age or sex in the analyses. Because unexpected Vdelta2 sequences could lead to misinterpretation of bulk repertoire data, the authors recommended using highly purified populations and single-cell validation. In contrast to oligoclonal peripheral blood repertoires, thymic TRG and TRD repertoires appeared to be highly polyclonal with Gaussian CDR3 length distributions. Donors shared many TRG clonotypes (up to about 6.9x10^3), but TRD repertoires were essentially private, with at most 120 shared.

Thymic samples were depleted of alphabeta T cells, then CD3+ TCRVdelta1+ TCRVdelta2- thymocytes were FACS-sorted. The purity of the sorted Vdelta1+ thymocytes fell between 98% and 99.6%. Thymic specimens were obtained from several paediatric patients, aged from about 5 days to 17 months, who were undergoing corrective cardiac surgery. After the thymic tissue was dispersed, mononuclear cells were isolated using a Histopaque-1077 density gradient. For staining, the antibodies used were anti-TCRVdelta1 clone TS8.2, anti-TCRVdelta2 clone B6, anti-CD3 clone HIT3a and anti-TCRalphabeta clone IP26. The TCR comes from a girl under three years old who had congenital heart surgery. This chain joins TRGV4 to TRGJ1 or TRGJ2. What was sequenced was Vdelta1+ gamma-delta thymocytes from the thymus. Read against the paper, the sample's cell subset or site label means: FACS-sorted CD3+ TCRalphabeta- TCRVdelta1+ TCRVdelta2- thymocytes. The CDR3 is CATWDGPRYKKLF. Here is the DNA: TGTGCCACCTGGGATGGGCCGCGGTATAAGAAACTCTTT.